This TCR beta chain originates from a study of T-cell reconstitution after alpha-beta-depleted transplantation in children. This clonotype was picked up a small number of times. Preparation of the TCRbeta library used unique molecular identifiers. TCRdb re-analysed the PCR reads in MiXCR, keeping a single row per CDR3 protein. This sample carries fewer than 1 million distinct CDR3 sequences, roughly 15% of them seen once, and the ten largest clones take around 5.3%. The junction had 11 bases not matched to a gene; V was cut back by 0 bases and J by 6 bases. This CDR3 is built from 18 residues. Per the germline V gene, CDR1 is SGHDT and CDR2 is YYEEEE.

The source of this sequence is a male patient between 10 and 17 years old who had a stem cell transplant for acute lymphoblastic leukemia, so the T cells may come from the graft donor. The sequenced sample was PBMCs, mostly from graft donor cells, obtained 360 days after TCRalphabeta/CD19-depleted stem cell transplant. The J gene is TRBJ2-5, the V gene TRBV5-6, with 13 bases lining up with TRBD2. CDR3 in amino acids: CASSLVLAGGPLWKTQYF. CDR3 in DNA: TGTGCCAGCAGCTTGGTACTAGCGGGAGGGCCACTATGGAAGACCCAGTACTTC.